This TCR beta chain was captured by sequencing in a study of beta chain features in type 1 diabetes. The CDR3 length is 15 residues. With 0 bases removed from V and 5 bases from J, the gap between germline ends came to 13 bases. Germline V gene data show CDR1 as MNHEY and CDR2 as SVGAGI. Expressed TCRB transcripts got sequenced, as all isolated RNA was reverse transcribed. The data were produced by immunoSEQ multiplex PCR, yet TCRdb's version contains in-frame clones alone and is incomplete. The profile shows about 340,000 clones, approximately 15% of them singletons. Based on CD45RO/CCR7/CD25/CD127/CD95/CD27, CD4+ regulatory, stem cell-like memory, naive and central memory cells were sorted. Study-wide results and limits: TCRB CDR3s from Type 1 diabetes patients were moderately but significantly shorter in all four CD4+ subsets. PCR might show a preference for shorter templates, equally across patients and controls. Comparison showed that naive, central memory and Treg TCRB repertoires appeared more similar among patients than among healthy donors.

As concerns this clone: As yet, its antigen is unknown.

The source is a woman younger than 30 with type 1 diabetes. The J gene is TRBJ1-2, the V gene TRBV6-5, with D possibly matching TRBD1 (5 bases). The material sequenced was naive CD4+ T cells from blood. CDR3 in amino acids: CASSYSGPRGYGYTF. CDR3 nucleotide sequence: TGTGCCAGCAGTTACTCGGGCCCGCGGGGGTATGGCTACACCTTC.